This TCR beta chain was captured in a study of blood T cell repertoires in COVID-19. The wider study: The samples span acute and convalescent COVID-19 from the United States, Italy and Spain. The analysed material was cDNA or gDNA that came from T cells, B-cell-depleted T cells, or PBMCs.

In the authors' methods: Amplifying reference gene primers gave estimates of nucleated cell counts. Method: immunoSEQ multiplex PCR; TCRdb's copy keeps in-frame clones and lacks some. V, J and clone size reflect that table, while D and trimming were determined from the DNA. The sample contains about 190,000 clones, around 76% of which appear only once. Per the germline V gene, CDR1 is SGHAT and CDR2 is FQNNGV. V was pared by 2 bases and J by 4 bases, with 17 bases between. CDR3 length equals 17 residues. The chain carries TRBV11-2 and TRBJ2-2, with TRBD2 as a possible D gene (6 bases). The receptor was derived from a woman aged 55-75 years with COVID-19, enrolled during active disease. Sequenced input: peripheral blood. The CDR3 DNA is TGTGCCAGCAGCTTATTTTCGGGGACTCCGAGCACCGGGGAGCTGTTTTTT. Its translation: CASSLFSGTPSTGELFF.